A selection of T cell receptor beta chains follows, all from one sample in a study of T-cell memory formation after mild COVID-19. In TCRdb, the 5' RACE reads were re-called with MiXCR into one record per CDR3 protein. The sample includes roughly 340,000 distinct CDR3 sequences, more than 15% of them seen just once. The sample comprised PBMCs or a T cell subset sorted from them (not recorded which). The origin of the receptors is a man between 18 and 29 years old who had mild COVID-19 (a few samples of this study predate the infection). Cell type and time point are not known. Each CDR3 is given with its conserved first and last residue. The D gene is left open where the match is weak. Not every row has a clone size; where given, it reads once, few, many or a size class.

CDR3: CASSSPGRGDGYTF
DNA: TGTGCCAGCAGCTCCCCCGGCAGGGGGGATGGCTACACCTTC
size: NA
J: TRBJ1-2
V: TRBV7-6
D: TRBD1

CDR3: CASQTATNEKLFF
DNA: TGTGCCAGCCAGACAGCAACTAATGAAAAACTGTTTTTT
size: many
J: TRBJ1-4
V: TRBV7-2
D: NA

CDR3: CATQDGRLTETQYF
DNA: TGTGCCACCCAAGACGGCCGACTAACAGAGACCCAGTACTTC
size: NA
J: TRBJ2-5
V: TRBV24-1
D: NA

CDR3: CASRLSGEETQYF
DNA: TGTGCCAGCAGACTGTCCGGGGAAGAGACCCAGTACTTC
size: many
J: TRBJ2-5
V: TRBV7-2
D: NA

CDR3: CSASLPRWNEQFF
DNA: TGCAGTGCTAGTCTTCCTCGGTGGAATGAGCAGTTCTTC
size: few
J: TRBJ2-1
V: TRBV20-1
D: NA

CDR3: CSVTLGQVYNEQFF
DNA: TGCAGCGTTACCCTCGGTCAGGTATACAATGAGCAGTTCTTC
size: many
J: TRBJ2-1
V: TRBV29-1
D: NA

CDR3: CASSFRGGLGTSTDTQYF
DNA: TGTGCCAGCAGCTTCAGGGGCGGGCTGGGAACTAGCACAGATACGCAGTATTTT
size: many
J: TRBJ2-3
V: TRBV7-3
D: NA

CDR3: CSASKGTGYSPLHF
DNA: TGCAGTGCTAGTAAGGGAACCGGGTATTCACCCCTCCACTTT
size: few
J: TRBJ1-6
V: TRBV20-1
D: NA

CDR3: CSARGTAYEQFF
DNA: TGCAGTGCTAGAGGGACAGCTTATGAGCAGTTCTTC
size: NA
J: TRBJ2-1
V: TRBV20-1
D: NA

CDR3: CSAQDRVVGNTEAFF
DNA: TGCAGTGCACAGGACAGGGTAGTGGGCAACACTGAAGCTTTCTTT
size: NA
J: TRBJ1-1
V: TRBV20-1
D: TRBD1

CDR3: CASSRPGPREQYF
DNA: TGTGCCAGCAGTCGGCCGGGGCCAAGGGAGCAGTACTTC
size: NA
J: TRBJ2-7
V: TRBV6-2/TRBV6-3
D: NA

CDR3: CASSPGPSDTQYF
DNA: TGTGCCAGCAGCCCGGGTCCGTCAGATACGCAGTATTTT
size: NA
J: TRBJ2-3
V: TRBV7-3
D: NA

CDR3: CDSSPDMTGELFF
DNA: TGTGACAGCTCACCTGACATGACCGGGGAGCTGTTTTTT
size: NA
J: TRBJ2-2
V: TRBV18
D: NA

CDR3: CASTKTGPRSGANVLTF
DNA: TGTGCCAGCACCAAGACAGGGCCCCGCTCTGGGGCCAACGTCCTGACTTTC
size: NA
J: TRBJ2-6
V: TRBV2
D: TRBD1

CDR3: CASSARGGGTARTGELFF
DNA: TGTGCCAGCAGCGCCAGGGGGGGCGGCACGGCAAGGACCGGGGAGCTGTTTTTT
size: few
J: TRBJ2-2
V: TRBV9
D: NA

CDR3: CASRTGGSTEAFF
DNA: TGTGCCAGCAGAACAGGGGGGAGCACTGAAGCTTTCTTT
size: few
J: TRBJ1-1
V: TRBV2
D: TRBD1

CDR3: CASSRTGSFQFF
DNA: TGTGCCAGCAGCCGCACGGGAAGTTTTCAGTTCTTC
size: few
J: TRBJ2-1
V: TRBV3-1
D: NA

CDR3: CASSSGDTQYF
DNA: TGTGCCAGCAGTTCCGGGGATACGCAGTATTTT
size: many
J: TRBJ2-3
V: TRBV25-1
D: NA

CDR3: CASSHAANTGELFF
DNA: TGTGCCAGCAGCCATGCCGCGAACACCGGGGAGCTGTTTTTT
size: NA
J: TRBJ2-2
V: TRBV7-9
D: NA

CDR3: CPRVGAGGRNEQFF
DNA: TGCCCTCGGGTAGGAGCGGGGGGGCGCAATGAGCAGTTCTTC
size: few
J: TRBJ2-1
V: TRBV29-1
D: TRBD2

CDR3: CASRLGVNYGYTF
DNA: TGTGCCAGCAGGTTGGGGGTTAACTATGGCTACACCTTC
size: few
J: TRBJ1-2
V: TRBV12-3/TRBV12-4
D: NA

CDR3: CASSQGMNNSPLHF
DNA: TGCGCCAGCAGCCAGGGGATGAATAATTCACCCCTCCACTTT
size: NA
J: TRBJ1-6
V: TRBV4-1
D: NA

CDR3: CASSYSVGEQFF
DNA: TGTGCCAGCAGCTACAGCGTGGGTGAGCAGTTCTTC
size: NA
J: TRBJ2-1
V: TRBV7-3
D: NA

CDR3: CASSTEDRVTDTQYF
DNA: TGTGCCAGCAGCACAGAGGACAGGGTCACAGATACGCAGTATTTT
size: few
J: TRBJ2-3
V: TRBV3-1
D: TRBD1

CDR3: CASSYVLRRGETQYF
DNA: TGCGCCAGCAGCTACGTGTTGAGGCGGGGGGAGACCCAGTACTTC
size: NA
J: TRBJ2-5
V: TRBV4-1
D: TRBD2

CDR3: CATYSPDRRDGYTF
DNA: TGTGCCACCTATTCCCCCGACAGGCGTGATGGCTACACCTTC
size: few
J: TRBJ1-2
V: TRBV15
D: NA

CDR3: CASSVGGTAYEQYF
DNA: TGTGCCAGCAGCGTGGGAGGGACAGCTTACGAGCAGTACTTC
size: few
J: TRBJ2-7
V: TRBV9
D: NA

CDR3: CASRTGQGSYNEQFF
DNA: TGTGCCAGCAGGACCGGACAGGGATCCTACAATGAGCAGTTCTTC
size: few
J: TRBJ2-1
V: TRBV27
D: TRBD1

CDR3: CASSHQTAYEQYF
DNA: TGCGCCAGCAGCCACCAGACAGCCTACGAGCAGTACTTC
size: few
J: TRBJ2-7
V: TRBV4-1
D: NA

CDR3: CASSQTAGYQETQYF
DNA: TGTGCCAGCAGCCAAACGGCAGGGTACCAAGAGACCCAGTACTTC
size: NA
J: TRBJ2-5
V: TRBV4-2
D: NA

CDR3: CASSQVTGSDTEAFF
DNA: TGTGCCAGCAGCCAGGTGACAGGGTCGGACACTGAAGCTTTCTTT
size: few
J: TRBJ1-1
V: TRBV5-5
D: TRBD1

CDR3: CASSAYRGGTEAFF
DNA: TGTGCCAGCAGCGCGTACAGGGGTGGTACTGAAGCTTTCTTT
size: few
J: TRBJ1-1
V: TRBV5-5
D: TRBD1

CDR3: CASTQTSGLETQYF
DNA: TGTGCCAGCACCCAGACTAGCGGGTTGGAGACCCAGTACTTC
size: many
J: TRBJ2-5
V: TRBV12-3/TRBV12-4
D: TRBD2

CDR3: CASSREGLGQYEQYF
DNA: TGCGCCAGCAGCCGTGAGGGGTTGGGACAGTACGAGCAGTACTTC
size: NA
J: TRBJ2-7
V: TRBV4-1
D: TRBD1

CDR3: CASSLEAGPLETQYF
DNA: TGTGCCAGCAGCCTCGAAGCGGGCCCCTTGGAGACCCAGTACTTC
size: few
J: TRBJ2-5
V: TRBV7-6
D: NA

CDR3: CATSESGTSSNQPQHF
DNA: TGTGCCACCAGTGAGTCCGGGACAAGTAGCAATCAGCCCCAGCATTTT
size: NA
J: TRBJ1-5
V: TRBV24-1
D: NA

CDR3: CASSDNRGTEAFF
DNA: TGTGCCAGCAGTGATAACAGGGGTACTGAAGCTTTCTTT
size: NA
J: TRBJ1-1
V: TRBV2
D: TRBD1

CDR3: CAISENTEAFF
DNA: TGTGCCATCAGTGAAAACACTGAAGCTTTCTTT
size: many
J: TRBJ1-1
V: TRBV10-3
D: NA

CDR3: CASSFGTGDEQFF
DNA: TGTGCCAGCAGCTTCGGGACAGGAGATGAGCAGTTCTTC
size: NA
J: TRBJ2-1
V: TRBV7-2
D: TRBD1

CDR3: CSVGGYRNTEAFF
DNA: TGCAGCGTTGGGGGTTATAGGAACACTGAAGCTTTCTTT
size: NA
J: TRBJ1-1
V: TRBV29-1
D: NA

CDR3: CASSKLGQGPSEKLFF
DNA: TGCGCCAGCAGCAAGCTGGGACAGGGGCCAAGTGAAAAACTGTTTTTT
size: NA
J: TRBJ1-4
V: TRBV5-1
D: TRBD1

CDR3: CASSYTGRVLRMAFF
DNA: TGTGCCAGCAGTTACACCGGACGGGTCCTCCGGATGGCTTTCTTT
size: NA
J: TRBJ1-1
V: TRBV6-2/TRBV6-3
D: NA

CDR3: CASTQTGADTQYF
DNA: TGTGCCAGCACGCAGACTGGTGCAGATACGCAGTATTTT
size: NA
J: TRBJ2-3
V: TRBV7-3
D: NA

CDR3: CASREARTANTGELFF
DNA: TGTGCCAGCAGAGAGGCCCGGACGGCGAACACCGGGGAGCTGTTTTTT
size: few
J: TRBJ2-2
V: TRBV6-5
D: NA